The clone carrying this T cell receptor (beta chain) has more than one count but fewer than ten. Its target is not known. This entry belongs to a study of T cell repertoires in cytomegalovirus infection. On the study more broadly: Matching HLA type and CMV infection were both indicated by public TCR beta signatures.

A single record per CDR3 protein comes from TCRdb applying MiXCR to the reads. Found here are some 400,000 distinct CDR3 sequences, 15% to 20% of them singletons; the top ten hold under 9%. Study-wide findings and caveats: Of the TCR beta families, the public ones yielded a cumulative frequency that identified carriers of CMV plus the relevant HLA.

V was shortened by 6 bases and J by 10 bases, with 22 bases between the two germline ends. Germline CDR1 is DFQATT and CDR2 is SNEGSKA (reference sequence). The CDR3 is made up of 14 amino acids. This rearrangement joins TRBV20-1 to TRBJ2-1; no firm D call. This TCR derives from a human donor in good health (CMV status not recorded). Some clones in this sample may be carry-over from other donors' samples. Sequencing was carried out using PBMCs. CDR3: CSAQIGPRAAEQFF. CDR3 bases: TGCAGTGCCCAAATCGGCCCCCGGGCGGCGGAGCAGTTCTTC.